This T cell receptor beta chain stems from a study of spatial heterogeneity in lung cancer. The time point: sample taken at primary tumor resection. Sequencing was performed on whole RNA extracted from tumor and nontumor lung tissue, or from frozen PBMC, and the material was left unsorted. The study tagged each TCR cDNA molecule with a unique molecular identifier. TCRdb reprocessed the 5' RACE reads with MiXCR, giving one entry per CDR3 protein. The table lists approximately 81,000 distinct CDR3 sequences, around 12% of them singletons. This clonotype was counted ten times or more. This TCR derives from a male donor with early-stage non-small cell lung cancer. This specimen consisted of PBMCs, obtained at surgery.

CDR3 sequence: CASSSDWGSYNEQFF. The CDR3 DNA follows: TGCGCCAGCAGCTCCGACTGGGGCTCCTACAATGAGCAGTTCTTC. The rearrangement links TRBV5-1 to TRBJ2-1; D remains unclear. The CDR3 is made up of 15 amino acids. From germline, CDR1 is SGHRS and CDR2 YFSETQ. The V end was cut by 3 bases, the J end by 0 bases, with 10 bases between.